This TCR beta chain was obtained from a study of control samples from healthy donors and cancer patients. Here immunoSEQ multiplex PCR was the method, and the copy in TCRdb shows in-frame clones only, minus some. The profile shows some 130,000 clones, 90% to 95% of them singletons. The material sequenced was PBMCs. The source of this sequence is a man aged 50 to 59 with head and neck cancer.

CDR3 coding DNA: TGCGCCAGCAGCCAAGAACTGGGTTGGCTGGGGGTCTCCTACAATGAGCAGTTCTTC. Encoded protein: CASSQELGWLGVSYNEQFF. The chain couples TRBV4-3 to TRBJ2-1; the D call may be TRBD1 or TRBD2 (5 bases each). Trimming took off 0 bases at V and 0 bases at J, with 18 bases between the two ends. Germline V gives CDR1 LGHNA, CDR2 YSLEER. CDR3 length: 19 residues.